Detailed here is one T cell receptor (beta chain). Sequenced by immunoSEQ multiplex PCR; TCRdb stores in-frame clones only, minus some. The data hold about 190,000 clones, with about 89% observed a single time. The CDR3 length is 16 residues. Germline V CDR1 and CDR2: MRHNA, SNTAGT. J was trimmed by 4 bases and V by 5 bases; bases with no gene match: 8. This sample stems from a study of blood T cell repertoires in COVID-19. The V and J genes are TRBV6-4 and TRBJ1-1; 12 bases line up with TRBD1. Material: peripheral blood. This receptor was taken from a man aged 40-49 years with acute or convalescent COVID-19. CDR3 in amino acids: CASSPSGTGGVTEAFF. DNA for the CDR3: TGTGCCAGCAGTCCCTCCGGGACAGGGGGCGTCACTGAAGCTTTCTTT.